The rows below give T cell receptor beta chains drawn from one sample of a study of blood T cell repertoires in COVID-19. Only in-frame clones appear in the TCRdb table, and some are missing; sequencing was by immunoSEQ multiplex PCR. The repertoire consists of about 200,000 clones, with 81% occurring once and the leading ten covering approximately 8%. Sequences were obtained from peripheral blood. These receptors were collected from a woman older than 75 with acute or convalescent COVID-19. CDR3s include the opening cysteine and the closing phenylalanine or tryptophan. D genes are given only for firm matches. The size field is filled for only some rows; it gives once, few, many or a size class.

clone_size,v_call,d_call,j_call,cdr3_nt,cdr3_aa
-,TRBV5-4,-,TRBJ1-2,TGTGCCAGCAGCTTGGCCTTCGGGACTGGGGATTATGGCTACACCTTC,CASSLAFGTGDYGYTF
once,TRBV18,-,TRBJ2-7,TGTGCCAGCTCACCACCGTCCTCCGAGCAGTACTTC,CASSPPSSEQYF
few,TRBV11-2,-,TRBJ2-5,TGTGCCAGCAGCTCGCTAGGGGGTCAAGAGACCCAGTACTTC,CASSSLGGQETQYF
once,TRBV24-1,TRBD2,TRBJ2-3,TGTGCCACCAGTGACCCCCCGGGGAGGGGAGGGCCCACAGATACGCAGTATTTT,CATSDPPGRGGPTDTQYF
-,TRBV4-2,TRBD1,TRBJ2-2,TGTGCCAGCAGCCAACCGACACAGGGGGCGGGCACCGGGGAGCTGTTTTTT,CASSQPTQGAGTGELFF
-,TRBV5-5,TRBD1,TRBJ1-2,TGTGCCAGCAGCTCCGGGACAGGGAGTAATGGCTACACCTTC,CASSSGTGSNGYTF
-,TRBV5-4,-,TRBJ1-2,TGTGCCAGCAGCCCACCCCCGGGACACACTAACTATGGCTACACCTTC,CASSPPPGHTNYGYTF
-,TRBV24-1,TRBD1,TRBJ1-5,TGTGCCACCAGTGGCGGACAGGGCGCGTATAGCAATCAGCCCCAGCATTTT,CATSGGQGAYSNQPQHF
-,TRBV5-5,-,TRBJ1-5,TGTGCCAGCAGCCCCATGGGGGGGGATCAGCCCCAGCATTTT,CASSPMGGDQPQHF
-,TRBV5-4,-,TRBJ1-6,TGTGCCAGCAGCCTAGGGGCTTCGCTCTATAATTCACCCCTCCACTTT,CASSLGASLYNSPLHF
-,TRBV5-1,TRBD2,TRBJ2-5,TGCGCCAGCAGCTTGGGGGCGGGGGGGCGAGAGACCCAGTACTTC,CASSLGAGGRETQYF
few,TRBV5-6,TRBD1,TRBJ1-6,TGTGCCAGCAGTCCAGGACCAGGGGGCGATTCACCCCTCCACTTT,CASSPGPGGDSPLHF
once,TRBV7-8,-,TRBJ1-1,TGTGCCAGCAGCTTAGATGGGACACTCTTATCGGGCACTGAAGCTTTCTTT,CASSLDGTLLSGTEAFF
-,TRBV16,-,TRBJ1-1,TGTGCCAGCAGCCAAACGCGGGGGACTGAAGCTTTCTTT,CASSQTRGTEAFF
-,TRBV3-1/TRBV3-2,TRBD2,TRBJ2-2,TGTGCCAGCATGAGCGGGGGGACAACAACCGGGGAGCTGTTTTTT,CASMSGGTTTGELFF
-,TRBV3-1/TRBV3-2,-,TRBJ2-7,TGTGCCAGCAGCCACAAGACTTCGGGTCAGTTCGACGAGCAGTACTTC,CASSHKTSGQFDEQYF
few,TRBV7-2,-,TRBJ1-2,TGTGCCAGCAGCCTGTACTCCGGGACACGCGACGGCTACACCTTC,CASSLYSGTRDGYTF
-,TRBV5-4,TRBD2,TRBJ2-1,TGTGCCAGCAGCTCCGGGACTAGCTTACCCCCCGCCTACAATGAGCAGTTCTTC,CASSSGTSLPPAYNEQFF